This T cell receptor beta chain is drawn from a study of cytomegalovirus exposure and HLA in healthy donors. PCR amplification relied on 60 Vbeta primers (plus 13 Jbeta primers). Libraries were prepared by immunoSEQ multiplex PCR; TCRdb keeps only in-frame clonotypes and omits some of them. Found here are under 200,000 clones, about four fifths of them singletons; the top ten hold under 15%. Overall study findings and caveats: In a later analysis, donors in an Asian-associated ancestry cluster reportedly had fewer N-insertions in productive TCRs than the cohort mean.

Remarks on this clone: Antigen: not known.

V trimming: 3 bases; J trimming: 2 bases; junction bases outside the gene matches: 4. The CDR3 runs 16 residues. Germline V lookup: CDR1 KGHSH, CDR2 LQKENI. This sequence joins TRBV18 and TRBJ2-1, with 10 bases matching TRBD1. Sequencing was carried out using PBMCs. The sequence derives from a woman aged 45-59 years in good health and CMV-seronegative. The CDR3 here is CASSPPGQGAYNEQFF. The CDR3 DNA reads as TGTGCCAGCTCACCCCCTGGACAGGGGGCCTACAATGAGCAGTTCTTC. Combining the CDR3 with reference TRBV18 and TRBJ2-1 gives the whole variable domain NAGVMQNPRHLVRRRGQEARLRCSPMKGHSHVYWYRQLPEEGLKFMVYLQKENIIDESGMPKERFSAEFPKEGPSILRIQQVVRGDSAAYFCASSPPGQGAYNEQFFGPGTRLTVL.